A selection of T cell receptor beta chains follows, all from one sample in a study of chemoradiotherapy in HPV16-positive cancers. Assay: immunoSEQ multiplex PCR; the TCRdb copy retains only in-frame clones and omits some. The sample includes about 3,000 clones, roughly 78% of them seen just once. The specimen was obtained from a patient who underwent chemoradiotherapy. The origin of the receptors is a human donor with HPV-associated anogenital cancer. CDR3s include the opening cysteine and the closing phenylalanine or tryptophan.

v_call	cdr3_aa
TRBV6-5	CASSPSGGAMEQYF
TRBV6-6	CASTPTGGSFGYTF
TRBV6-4	CASRPGQGVGTEAFF
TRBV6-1	CASSEVRSFVAGNQPQHF
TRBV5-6	CASSPDRGGNTEAFF
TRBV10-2	CAVKAIGEQFF
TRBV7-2	CASSLGGGPYEQYF
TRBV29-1	CSVAGRTEAFF
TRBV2	CASSAQGPYEQYF
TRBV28	CASTYGVQPQHF
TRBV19	CASSIRTPSNQPQHF
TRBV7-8	CASSLREGNTEAFF
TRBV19	CASSPLTIGGQYF
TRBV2	CASSFTSGETQYF
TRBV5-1	CASSLATGGNTEAFF
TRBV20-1	CSALTGYQQFF
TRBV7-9	CASSFYRAVNEKLFF
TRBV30	CAKGEAETQYF
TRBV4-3	CASSNRVGETQYF
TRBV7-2	CASSLGGQTYGYTF
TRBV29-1	CSVFINGYTF
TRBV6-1	CASSLRLTEAFF
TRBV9	CASSVGQGVTEAFF
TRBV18	CASSPSWSGEQYF
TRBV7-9	CASSPPRGANEKLFF
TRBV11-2	CASSLLGFNSPLHF
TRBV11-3	CASSAQLAGNTDTQYF
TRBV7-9	CASSLAGGSGGGDTQYF
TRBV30	CAWSVRRSGGNTIYF
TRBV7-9	CASSFSGEPQHF
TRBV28	CASAGANYGYTF
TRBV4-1	CASSQVPAADTQYF
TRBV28	CASSLSLRRWGATNEKLFF
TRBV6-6	CASSSGRYQETQYF
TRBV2	CASRGDGLTYEQYF
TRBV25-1	CASSDPDRGRSDTQYF
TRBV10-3	CAISLDRGSTEQFF
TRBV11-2	CASSLRSANEKLFF
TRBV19	CASSKTGGSTDTQYF
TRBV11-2	CASSAVGTSGVDTQYF
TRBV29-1	CSVEMGEQGPYRSYNEQFF
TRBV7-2	CASSSSSVIVLPQYF
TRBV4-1	CASSQAGGQVYEQYF
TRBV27	CASSLNRAGTEAFF
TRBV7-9	CASSFLGNTIYF
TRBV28	CASYGGGEGTDYGYTF
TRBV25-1	CASSIAGGPNEQFF
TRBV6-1	CASSGDRLGDNEQFF
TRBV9	CASSPPAQATDTQYF
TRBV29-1	CSVPGTGLTGELFF
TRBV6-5	CASSNRLVRLETQYF
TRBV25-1	CASRATGTYEQYF
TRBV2	CASSGYGGAKQPQHF
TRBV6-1	CASSEAVAGGQETQYF
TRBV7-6	CASSLGQDTGELFF